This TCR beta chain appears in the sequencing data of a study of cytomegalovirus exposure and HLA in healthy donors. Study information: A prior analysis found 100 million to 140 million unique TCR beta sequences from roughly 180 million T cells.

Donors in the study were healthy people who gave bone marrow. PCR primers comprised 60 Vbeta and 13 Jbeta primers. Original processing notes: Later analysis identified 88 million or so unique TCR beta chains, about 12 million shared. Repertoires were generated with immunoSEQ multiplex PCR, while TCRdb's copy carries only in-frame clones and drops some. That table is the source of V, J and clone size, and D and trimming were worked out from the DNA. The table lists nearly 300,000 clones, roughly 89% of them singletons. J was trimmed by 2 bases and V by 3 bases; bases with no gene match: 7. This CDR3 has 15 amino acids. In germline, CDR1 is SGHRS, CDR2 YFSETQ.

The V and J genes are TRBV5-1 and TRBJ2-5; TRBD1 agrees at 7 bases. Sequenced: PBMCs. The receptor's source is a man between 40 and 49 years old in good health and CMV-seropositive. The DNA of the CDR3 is TGCGCCAGCAGCTCCCTGGGACAGCCACAAGAGACCCAGTACTTC. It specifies CASSSLGQPQETQYF.